This T cell receptor (beta chain) was profiled in a study of cytomegalovirus exposure and HLA in healthy donors. The overall study: For the approximately 420 genotyped donors, over 80% fell within the Caucasian-associated ancestry cluster. Broader study findings: In an earlier analysis, in 540 or so donors, most V segments appeared productive either ~90% or ~30% of the time. Judged likely to be a sequencing artifact was a cluster of highly shared sequence variants.

Worth noting for this clone: Its antigen is not known.

PCR employed 60 Vbeta and 13 Jbeta primers. TCRdb keeps only in-frame clones here, not all; method: immunoSEQ multiplex PCR. The repertoire holds approximately 280,000 clones, around nine tenths seen once, with roughly 2% in the top ten. This CDR3 contains 13 residues. From germline, CDR1 is MNHEY and CDR2 SMNVEV (reference sequence). Trimming pared 6 bases from V and 8 bases from J, leaving 13 bases between. Sequencing used PBMCs. This TCR was sampled from a woman younger than 35 in good health and CMV-seronegative. The chain carries TRBV27 and TRBJ2-2; maybe TRBD1 (5 bases). The CDR3 reads CASRSGPRGELFF. In DNA form, the CDR3 reads TGTGCCAGCAGGTCAGGGCCCCGGGGGGAGCTGTTTTTT.